The 5 T cell receptor beta chains in this list originate from one sample, sequenced in a study of a mutant IDH1 vaccine in newly diagnosed glioma. Time point defined: week 47, end of study. Doses comprised 300 ug of mutant IDH1 20-mer peptide each, plus topical imiquimod. These receptors are not linked to any known antigen. Clones were read by immunoSEQ multiplex PCR, and TCRdb kept only the in-frame ones, dropping some. Of roughly 34,000 clones in the sample, about 83% are singletons; the top ten hold 12%. Sequencing used PBMCs, obtained from a glioma patient whose treatment included an IDH1 peptide vaccine. These receptors all stem from a woman in her twenties or thirties with glioma.

The chain combines TRBV6-1 with TRBJ2-7, with 12 nucleotides matching TRBD2. Germline CDR1 is MNHNS and CDR2 is SASEGT. This CDR3 contains 17 residues. V dropped 1 base and J dropped 4; count of bases not matched to a gene: 8. CDR3 nucleotide sequence: TGTGCCAGCAGTGAAGGCCCACTACTAGCGGGGGGATACGAGCAGTACTTC. It specifies CASSEGPLLAGGYEQYF.

The rearrangement joins TRBV5-1 to TRBJ1-2; tentatively, D is TRBD1 (6 bases). Trimming removed 4 bases from V and 6 bases from J, with 13 bases in between. The CDR3 covers 13 residues. CDR1 and CDR2 (germline): SGHRS, YFSETQ. In DNA, the CDR3 is TGCGCCAGCAGCCTAGACACAGGGCATGGCTACACCTTC. Residues: CASSLDTGHGYTF.

The rearrangement links TRBV7-9 to TRBJ2-7, with D perhaps assigned TRBD1 or TRBD2 (5 bases each). V shed 0 bases and J shed 2 bases, with 5 bases lying between them. The CDR3 runs to 13 residues. CDR1 SEHNR and CDR2 FQNEAQ come from the germline V gene (reference sequence). CDR3 in amino acids: CASSLAGAYEQYF. The CDR3 region has the DNA TGTGCCAGCAGCTTAGCGGGGGCCTACGAGCAGTACTTC.

The V call is TRBV7-9, the J call TRBJ2-1, with TRBD2 identical over 9 bases. Germline trimming cut 5 bases from V and 0 bases from J; bases unmatched to any gene: 5. The CDR3 has 16 amino acids. The germline gives CDR1 SEHNR, CDR2 FQNEAQ (reference sequence). DNA of the CDR3: TGTGCCAGCAGCCCAGCGGGGGGAAGCTCCTACAATGAGCAGTTCTTC. Protein sequence: CASSPAGGSSYNEQFF. Based on the CDR3 plus reference TRBV7-9 and TRBJ2-1, the full variable domain is DTGVSQNPRHKITKRGQNVTFRCDPISEHNRLYWYRQTLGQGPEFLTYFQNEAQLEKSRLLSDRFSAERPKGSFSTLEIQRTEQGDSAMYLCASSPAGGSSYNEQFFGPGTRLTVL.

The DNA for the CDR3 is TGTGCCAGTAAAGTGGCAGGGCGTTCACCCCTCCACTTT. The encoded protein is CASKVAGRSPLHF. The V gene is TRBV19, the J gene TRBJ1-6; D is perhaps TRBD1 (5 bases). This CDR3 has 13 amino acids. Germline V gene sequence: CDR1 LNHDA, CDR2 SQIVND (reference sequence). V dropped 7 bases and J dropped 9 bases, with 13 bases sitting between them.